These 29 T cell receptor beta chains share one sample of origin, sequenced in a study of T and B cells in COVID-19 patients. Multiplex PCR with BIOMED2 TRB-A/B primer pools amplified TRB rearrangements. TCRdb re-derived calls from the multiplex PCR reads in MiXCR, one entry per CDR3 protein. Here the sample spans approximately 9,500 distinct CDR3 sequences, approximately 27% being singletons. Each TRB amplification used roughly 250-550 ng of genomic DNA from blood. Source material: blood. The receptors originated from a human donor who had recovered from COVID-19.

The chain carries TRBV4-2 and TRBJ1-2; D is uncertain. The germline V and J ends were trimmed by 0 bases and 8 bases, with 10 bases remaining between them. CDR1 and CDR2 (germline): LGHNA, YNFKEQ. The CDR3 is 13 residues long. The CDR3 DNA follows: TGTGCCAGCAGCCAAGAAGTTCCAGACGGCTACACCTTC. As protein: CASSQEVPDGYTF.

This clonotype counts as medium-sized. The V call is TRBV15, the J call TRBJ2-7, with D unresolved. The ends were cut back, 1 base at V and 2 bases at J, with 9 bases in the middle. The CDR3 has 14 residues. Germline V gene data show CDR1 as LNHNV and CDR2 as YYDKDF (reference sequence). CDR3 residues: CATSRGPSTYEQYF. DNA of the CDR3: TGTGCCACCAGCAGAGGGCCCAGCACCTACGAGCAGTACTTC.

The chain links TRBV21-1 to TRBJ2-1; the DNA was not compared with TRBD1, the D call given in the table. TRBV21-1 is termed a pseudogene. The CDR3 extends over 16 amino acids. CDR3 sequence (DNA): TGTGCCAGCATCTACCTCCGGGACAGGGGGCGAAATGAGCAGTTCTTC. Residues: CASIYLRDRGRNEQFF.

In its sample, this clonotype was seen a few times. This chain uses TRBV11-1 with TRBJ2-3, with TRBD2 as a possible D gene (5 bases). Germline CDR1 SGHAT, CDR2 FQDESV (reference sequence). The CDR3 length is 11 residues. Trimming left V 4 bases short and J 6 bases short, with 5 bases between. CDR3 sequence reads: CASSSGDTQYF. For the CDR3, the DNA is TGTGCCAGCAGCTCGGGGGATACGCAGTATTTT.

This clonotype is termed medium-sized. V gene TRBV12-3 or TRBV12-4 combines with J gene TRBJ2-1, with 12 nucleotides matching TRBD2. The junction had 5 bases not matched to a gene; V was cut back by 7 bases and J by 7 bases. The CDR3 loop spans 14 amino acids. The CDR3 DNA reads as TGTGCCAGCATGGCTAGCGGGAGGGATAATGAGCAGTTCTTC. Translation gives CASMASGRDNEQFF.

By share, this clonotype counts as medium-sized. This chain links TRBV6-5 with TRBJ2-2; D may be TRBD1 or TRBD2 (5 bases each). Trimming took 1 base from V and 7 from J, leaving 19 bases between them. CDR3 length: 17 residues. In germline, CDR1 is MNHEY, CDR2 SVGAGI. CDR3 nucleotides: TGTGCCAGCAGTTACTTGCGCACGGGACGAGGCAACGGGGAGCTGTTTTTT. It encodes CASSYLRTGRGNGELFF.

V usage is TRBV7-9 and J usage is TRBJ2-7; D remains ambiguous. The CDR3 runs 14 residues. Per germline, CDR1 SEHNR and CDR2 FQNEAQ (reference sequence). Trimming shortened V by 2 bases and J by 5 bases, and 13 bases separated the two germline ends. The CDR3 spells CASSLSLPQDEQYF. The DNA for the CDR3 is TGTGCCAGCAGCTTATCCCTCCCCCAGGACGAGCAGTACTTC.

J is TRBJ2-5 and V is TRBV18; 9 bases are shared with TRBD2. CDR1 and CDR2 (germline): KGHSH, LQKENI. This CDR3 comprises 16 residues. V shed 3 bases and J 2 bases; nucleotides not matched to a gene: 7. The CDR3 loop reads CASSPAGGPEQETQYF. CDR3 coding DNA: TGTGCCAGCTCACCCGCGGGAGGGCCTGAACAAGAGACCCAGTACTTC.

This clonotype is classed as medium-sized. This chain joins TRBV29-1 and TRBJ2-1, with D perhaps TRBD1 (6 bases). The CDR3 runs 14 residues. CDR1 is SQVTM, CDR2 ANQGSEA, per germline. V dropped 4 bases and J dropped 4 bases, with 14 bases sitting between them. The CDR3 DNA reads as TGCAGCGTTGTAAAAGGGACATATTACAATGAGCAGTTCTTC. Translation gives CSVVKGTYYNEQFF.

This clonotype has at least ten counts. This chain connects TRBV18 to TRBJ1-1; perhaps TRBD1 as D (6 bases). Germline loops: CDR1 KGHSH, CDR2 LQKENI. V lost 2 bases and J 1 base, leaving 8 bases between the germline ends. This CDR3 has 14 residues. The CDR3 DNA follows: TGTGCCAGCTCACCAGGGACACCGAACACTGAAGCTTTCTTT. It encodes CASSPGTPNTEAFF. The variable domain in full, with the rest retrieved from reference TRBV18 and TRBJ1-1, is NAGVMQNPRHLVRRRGQEARLRCSPMKGHSHVYWYRQLPEEGLKFMVYLQKENIIDESGMPKERFSAEFPKEGPSILRIQQVVRGDSAAYFCASSPGTPNTEAFFGQGTRLTVV.

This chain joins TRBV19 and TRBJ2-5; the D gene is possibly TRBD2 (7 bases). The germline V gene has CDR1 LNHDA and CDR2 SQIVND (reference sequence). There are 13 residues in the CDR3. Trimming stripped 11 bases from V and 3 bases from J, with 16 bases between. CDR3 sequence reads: CASRGGEEETQYF. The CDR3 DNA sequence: TGTGCCTCAAGGGGGGGGGAGGAAGAGACCCAGTACTTC.

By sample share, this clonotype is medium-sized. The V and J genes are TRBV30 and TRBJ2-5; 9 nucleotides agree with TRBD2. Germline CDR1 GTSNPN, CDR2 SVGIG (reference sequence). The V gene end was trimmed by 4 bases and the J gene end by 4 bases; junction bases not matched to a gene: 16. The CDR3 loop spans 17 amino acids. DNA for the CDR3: TGTGCCTGGACTGGGGGTCTAGCGGGGTCCCATCCAGAGACCCAGTACTTC. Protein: CAWTGGLAGSHPETQYF.

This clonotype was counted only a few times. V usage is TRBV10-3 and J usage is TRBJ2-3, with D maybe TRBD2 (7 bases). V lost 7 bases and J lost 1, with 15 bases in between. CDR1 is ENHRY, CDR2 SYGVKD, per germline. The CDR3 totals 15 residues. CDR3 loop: CAITEGGGGTDTQYF. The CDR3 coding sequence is TGTGCCATCACCGAAGGGGGGGGCGGCACAGATACGCAGTATTTT.

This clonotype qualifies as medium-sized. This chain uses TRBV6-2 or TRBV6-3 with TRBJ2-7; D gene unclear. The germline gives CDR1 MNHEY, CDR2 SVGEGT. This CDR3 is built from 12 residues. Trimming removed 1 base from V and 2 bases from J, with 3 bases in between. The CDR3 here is CASSYYPYEQYF. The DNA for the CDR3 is TGTGCCAGCAGTTACTATCCCTACGAGCAGTACTTC.

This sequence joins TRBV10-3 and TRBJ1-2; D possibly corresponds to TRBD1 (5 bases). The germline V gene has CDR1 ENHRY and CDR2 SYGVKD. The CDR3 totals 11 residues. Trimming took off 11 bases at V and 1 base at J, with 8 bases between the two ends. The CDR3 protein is CAAQVNYGYTF. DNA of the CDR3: TGTGCCGCACAGGTTAACTATGGCTACACCTTC.

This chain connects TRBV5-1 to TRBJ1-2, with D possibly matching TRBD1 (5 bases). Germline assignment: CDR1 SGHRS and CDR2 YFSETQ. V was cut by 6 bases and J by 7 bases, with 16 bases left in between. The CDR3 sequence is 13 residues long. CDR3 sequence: CASKDGGGSGYTF. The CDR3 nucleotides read TGCGCCAGCAAAGACGGTGGGGGTTCTGGCTACACCTTC.

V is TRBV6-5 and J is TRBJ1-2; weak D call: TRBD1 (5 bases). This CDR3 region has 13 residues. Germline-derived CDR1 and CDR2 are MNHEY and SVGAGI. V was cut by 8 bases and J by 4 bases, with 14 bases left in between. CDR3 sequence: CASSEGTVYGYTF. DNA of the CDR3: TGTGCCAGCTCCGAGGGGACGGTCTATGGCTACACCTTC.

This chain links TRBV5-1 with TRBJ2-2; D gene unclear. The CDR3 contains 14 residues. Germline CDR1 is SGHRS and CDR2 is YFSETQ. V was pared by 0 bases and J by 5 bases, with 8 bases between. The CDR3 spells CASSLGHPTGELFF. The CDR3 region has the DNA TGCGCCAGCAGCTTGGGACACCCAACCGGGGAGCTGTTTTTT. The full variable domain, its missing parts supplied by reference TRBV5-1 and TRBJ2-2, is KAGVTQTPRYLIKTRGQQVTLSCSPISGHRSVSWYQQTPGQGLQFLFEYFSETQRNKGNFPGRFSGRQFSNSRSEMNVSTLELGDSALYLCASSLGHPTGELFFGEGSRLTVL.

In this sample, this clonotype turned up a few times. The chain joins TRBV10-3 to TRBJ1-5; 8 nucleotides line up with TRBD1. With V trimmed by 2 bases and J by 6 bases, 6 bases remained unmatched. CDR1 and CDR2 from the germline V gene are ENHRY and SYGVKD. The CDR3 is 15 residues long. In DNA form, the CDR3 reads TGTGCCATCAGTGAGGGCAGGGGGCCCGGTCAGCCCCAGCATTTT. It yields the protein CAISEGRGPGQPQHF.

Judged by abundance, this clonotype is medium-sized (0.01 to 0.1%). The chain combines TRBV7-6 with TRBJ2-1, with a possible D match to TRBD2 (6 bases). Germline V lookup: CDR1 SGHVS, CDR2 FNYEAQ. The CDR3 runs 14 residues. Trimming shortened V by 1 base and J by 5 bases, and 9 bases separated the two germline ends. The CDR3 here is CASSLGRGNNEQFF. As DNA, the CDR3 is TGTGCCAGCAGCTTAGGTCGGGGGAACAATGAGCAGTTCTTC.

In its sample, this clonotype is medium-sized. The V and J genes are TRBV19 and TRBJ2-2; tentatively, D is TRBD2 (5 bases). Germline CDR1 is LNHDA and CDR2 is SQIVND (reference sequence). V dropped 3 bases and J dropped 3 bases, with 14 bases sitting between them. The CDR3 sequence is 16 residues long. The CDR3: CASSMGNRRDTGELFF. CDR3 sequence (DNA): TGTGCCAGTAGTATGGGTAACCGGCGGGACACCGGGGAGCTGTTTTTT.

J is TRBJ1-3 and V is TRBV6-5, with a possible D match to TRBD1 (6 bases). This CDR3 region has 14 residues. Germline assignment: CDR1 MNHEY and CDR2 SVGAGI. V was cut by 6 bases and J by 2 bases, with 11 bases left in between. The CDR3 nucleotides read TGTGCCAGCAGGCAGGGGAGCCCTGGAAACACCATATATTTT. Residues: CASRQGSPGNTIYF.

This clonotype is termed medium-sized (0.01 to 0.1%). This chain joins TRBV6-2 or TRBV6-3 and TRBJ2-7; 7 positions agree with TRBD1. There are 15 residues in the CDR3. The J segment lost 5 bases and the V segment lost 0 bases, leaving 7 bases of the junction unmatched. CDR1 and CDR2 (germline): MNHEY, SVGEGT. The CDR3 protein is CASSYSKQGKHEQYF. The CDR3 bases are TGTGCCAGCAGTTACTCGAAACAGGGGAAACACGAGCAGTACTTC.

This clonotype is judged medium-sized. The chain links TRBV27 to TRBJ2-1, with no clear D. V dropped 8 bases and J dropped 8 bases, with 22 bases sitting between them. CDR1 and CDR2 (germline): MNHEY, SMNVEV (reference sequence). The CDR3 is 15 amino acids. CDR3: CASGDWTVTEHEQFF. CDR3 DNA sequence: TGTGCCAGCGGAGACTGGACGGTAACCGAACATGAGCAGTTCTTC.

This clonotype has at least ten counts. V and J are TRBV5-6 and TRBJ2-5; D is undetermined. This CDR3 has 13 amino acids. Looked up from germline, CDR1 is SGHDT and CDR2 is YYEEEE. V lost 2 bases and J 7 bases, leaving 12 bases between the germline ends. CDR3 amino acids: CASSFDGPGTQYF. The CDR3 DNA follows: TGTGCCAGCAGCTTTGATGGGCCCGGGACCCAGTACTTC.

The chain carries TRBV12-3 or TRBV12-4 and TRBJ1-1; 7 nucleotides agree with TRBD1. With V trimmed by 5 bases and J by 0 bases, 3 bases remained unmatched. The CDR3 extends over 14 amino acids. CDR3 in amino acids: CASSTGTVNTEAFF. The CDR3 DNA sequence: TGTGCCAGCAGTACCGGGACAGTGAACACTGAAGCTTTCTTT.

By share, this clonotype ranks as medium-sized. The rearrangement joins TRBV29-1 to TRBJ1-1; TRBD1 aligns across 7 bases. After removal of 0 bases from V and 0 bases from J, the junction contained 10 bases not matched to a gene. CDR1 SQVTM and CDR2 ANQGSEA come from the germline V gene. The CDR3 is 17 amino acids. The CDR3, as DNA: TGCAGCGTTGAAGATTGGATGAGGGACAGCCTGAACACTGAAGCTTTCTTT. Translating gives CSVEDWMRDSLNTEAFF. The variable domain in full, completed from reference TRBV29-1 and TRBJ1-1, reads SAVISQKPSRDICQRGTSLTIQCQVDSQVTMMFWYRQQPGQSLTLIATANQGSEATYESGFVIDKFPISRPNLTFSTLTVSNMSPEDSSIYLCSVEDWMRDSLNTEAFFGQGTRLTVV.

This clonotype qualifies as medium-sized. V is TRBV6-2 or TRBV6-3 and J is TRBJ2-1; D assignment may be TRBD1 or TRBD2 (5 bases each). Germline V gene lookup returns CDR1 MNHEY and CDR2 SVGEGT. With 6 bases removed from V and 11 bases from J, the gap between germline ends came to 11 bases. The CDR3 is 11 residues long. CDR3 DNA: TGTGCCAGCAGCCCCCGGGACCAGCAGTTCTTC. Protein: CASSPRDQQFF.

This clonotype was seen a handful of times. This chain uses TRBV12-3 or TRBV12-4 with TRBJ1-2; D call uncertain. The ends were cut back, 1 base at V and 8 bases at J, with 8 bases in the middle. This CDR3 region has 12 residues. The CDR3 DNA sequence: TGTGCCAGCAGTTTAGGGGGAAACGGCTACACCTTC. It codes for CASSLGGNGYTF.